Detailed here is one T cell receptor beta chain. Its antigen is undetermined. The data belong to a study of OX40 agonist ivuxolimab in advanced cancers. Study summary: Of the patients, three showed partial responses, one with hepatocellular carcinoma and two with cutaneous melanoma. Study-level results: Certain nonresponders likewise exhibited a low normalized T-cell clonal expansion. At doses 0.1 to 3.0 mg/kg, CD4+ and CD8+ clones expanded.

Sequencing was performed with immunoSEQ multiplex PCR; in TCRdb, only in-frame clones are kept and a portion is missing. The sample carries more than 9,000 clones, more than 60% recorded once. Trimming cost V 4 bases and J 5 bases; bases outside gene matches: 3. The CDR3 runs 14 residues. The germline V gene has CDR1 LNHNV and CDR2 YYDKDF (reference sequence). Samples of blood were obtained at baseline, on cycle 4 day 1, and on cycle 7 day 1. Material: CD4+ or CD8+ T cells sorted from blood, obtained in a trial of the OX40 agonist ivuxolimab. The TCR was taken from an adult with an advanced solid tumor such as melanoma, head and neck, liver or kidney cancer. The V gene is TRBV15, the J gene TRBJ1-5, with 9 nucleotides matching TRBD1. CDR3 sequence (DNA): TGTGCCACCAGCACGAGACAGGGGGATCAGCCCCAGCATTTT. Translation gives CATSTRQGDQPQHF.